This T cell receptor beta chain was captured by sequencing in a study of T cell repertoires in aging, cancer and after chemotherapy. Whole-study results and caveats: Healthy donors lost TCR diversity with age mainly through richness, cancer patients through richness and evenness.

Rearranged V-D-J TRB sequences were amplified with a mixed TRB-A/B primer pool. MiXCR, run by TCRdb on the multiplex PCR reads, gives a single entry per CDR3 protein. The sample includes around 10,000 distinct CDR3 sequences, around 40% seen only once; the top ten take 8.2%. J was trimmed by 8 bases and V by 6 bases; bases with no gene match: 9. The CDR3 runs 12 residues. Germline V lookup: CDR1 SQVTM, CDR2 ANQGSEA. By sample fraction, this clonotype is medium-sized. The antigen remains undetermined. TCR beta rearrangements were amplified from peripheral blood genomic DNA. The chain joins TRBV29-1 to TRBJ2-5; TRBD1 matches at 7 bases. The clonotype comes from a human donor in good health. The sequencing sample was made of blood. The DNA for the CDR3 is TGCAGCGTACCGGGACAGAGTGTCACCCAGTACTTC. Protein sequence: CSVPGQSVTQYF. Supplemented by reference TRBV29-1 and TRBJ2-5, the full variable domain reads SAVISQKPSRDICQRGTSLTIQCQVDSQVTMMFWYRQQPGQSLTLIATANQGSEATYESGFVIDKFPISRPNLTFSTLTVSNMSPEDSSIYLCSVPGQSVTQYFGPGTRLLVL.